This T cell receptor (beta chain) was identified during a study of post-analysis software for immune sequencing data. The sample holds a few counts of this clonotype. What it binds is not known. Overall study results and limits: Comparison of patients with controls showed five TRBV segments more frequent in patients, TRBV5-6, TRBV5-1 and TRBV20-1 among them.

Trimming left V 10 bases short and J 2 bases short, with 12 bases between. CDR3 size: 14 residues. The V gene's germline CDR1 is MNHNY and CDR2 SVGAGI (reference sequence). cDNA libraries for TCR beta contained unique molecular identifiers. TCRdb itself ran the PCR reads through MiXCR, one entry per CDR3 protein. The sample has roughly 540,000 distinct CDR3 sequences; around 31% are singletons. The chain uses TRBV6-6 and TRBJ2-6; D is ambiguous. The sample was blood. The source is a girl aged 2 to 17 with multiple sclerosis. The CDR3 region has the DNA TGTGCCACCCACCGTAGTGCTGGGGCCAACGTCCTGACTTTC. Translation: CATHRSAGANVLTF.